A single sample gave rise to the 14 T cell receptor beta chains below, sequenced in a study of pediatric ulcerative colitis (dated by TCRdb to the late 2010s). Libraries came from the immunoSEQ multiplex PCR assay. In its TCRdb copy, this immuneACCESS table keeps in-frame sequences only and misses some clones. Where compared with another copy, unresolved V genes explain less than half of these, and the others have no known cause. In all, the sample holds 12,000 to 15,000 clones, and 85% to 90% of those were seen once. Roughly 0.98% of the sample goes to the ten largest clones. Material: blood. Receptors were obtained from a boy between 10 and 17 years old with moderate ulcerative colitis.

V usage is TRBV28 and J usage is TRBJ1-1, with 8 bases fitting TRBD1. Looked up from germline, CDR1 is MDHEN and CDR2 is SYDVKM. V shed 4 bases, J shed 7 bases, and the junction held 11 bases outside the gene matches. The CDR3 sequence is 15 residues long. CDR3 protein: CASSYLPGGGFEAFF. CDR3 bases: TGTGCCAGCAGTTATTTACCAGGGGGCGGGTTTGAAGCTTTCTTT.

This rearrangement joins TRBV9 to TRBJ2-7; D not resolved. V lost 6 bases to trimming and J lost 0 bases, with 19 bases between them. CDR1 and CDR2 (germline): SGDLS, YYNGEE. The CDR3 sequence is 16 residues long. The CDR3 DNA sequence: TGTGCCAGCAAACGCCCGGGTGCCCACCGCTCCTACGAGCAGTACTTC. Translating gives CASKRPGAHRSYEQYF.

The rearrangement uses TRBV23-1 and TRBJ2-7; 9 bases match TRBD2. TRBV23-1 is placed among ORFs of uncertain function. This CDR3 has 17 amino acids. Trimming took 3 bases from V and 2 from J; bases not matched to a gene: 11. CDR3 region: CASSHRRVAGAPYEQYF. The CDR3 DNA is TGCGCCAGCAGTCACCGCCGGGTAGCGGGAGCACCCTACGAGCAGTACTTC.

The chain uses TRBV4-1 and TRBJ1-5; D perhaps matches TRBD1 (5 bases). Germline-derived CDR1 and CDR2 are MGHRA and YSYEKL. Trimming left V 7 bases short and J 0 bases short, with 13 bases between. CDR3 length: 15 amino acids. CDR3 in DNA: TGCGCCAGCAACCATGCAGGGACTAGCAATCAGCCCCAGCATTTT. Protein product: CASNHAGTSNQPQHF.

This chain uses TRBV5-6 with TRBJ1-1, with 7 bases aligning to TRBD1. J was trimmed by 5 bases and V by 0 bases; bases with no gene match: 4. Germline assignment: CDR1 SGHDT and CDR2 YYEEEE. This CDR3 comprises 14 residues. Written as DNA, the CDR3 is TGTGCCAGCAGCTTGGCGGACAGGTGGACTGAAGCTTTCTTT. Translation gives CASSLADRWTEAFF. The full variable domain, with the rest looked up from reference TRBV5-6 and TRBJ1-1, is DAGVTQSPTHLIKTRGQQVTLRCSPKSGHDTVSWYQQALGQGPQFIFQYYEEEERQRGNFPDRFSGHQFPNYSSELNVNALLLGDSALYLCASSLADRWTEAFFGQGTRLTVV.

The chain links TRBV9 to TRBJ2-6; D gene uncertain. V lost 0 bases, J lost 0 bases, and 7 bases lay in between. The CDR3 has 16 amino acids. Germline lookup yields CDR1 SGDLS and CDR2 YYNGEE. The CDR3 here is CASSVGDPSGANVLTF. The DNA for the CDR3 is TGTGCCAGCAGCGTAGGGGATCCCTCTGGGGCCAACGTCCTGACTTTC.

The genes are TRBV5-1 and TRBJ1-1; D might be TRBD1 (6 bases). CDR3 size: 15 residues. The ends were cut back, 4 bases at V and 4 bases at J, with 17 bases in the middle. CDR1 and CDR2 (germline): SGHRS, YFSETQ. CDR3 sequence (DNA): TGCGCCAGCAGCGCCTCTATACAGGGTTTCACTGAAGCTTTCTTT. Protein: CASSASIQGFTEAFF.

The genes are TRBV18 and TRBJ2-1; 7 bases align to TRBD1. With V trimmed by 5 bases and J by 7 bases, 11 bases remained unmatched. The germline CDR1 and CDR2 sequences are KGHSH and LQKENI. The CDR3 runs to 15 residues. CDR3 sequence (DNA): TGTGCCAGCTCATTTGCACGACAGGGTACAAATGAGCAGTTCTTC. Amino acids: CASSFARQGTNEQFF.

The chain uses TRBV5-1 and TRBJ1-3, with no clear D. Germline lookup yields CDR1 SGHRS and CDR2 YFSETQ. V dropped 4 bases and J dropped 2 bases, with 7 bases sitting between them. The length of the CDR3 is 13 residues. Written as DNA, the CDR3 is TGCGCCAGCAGCCATAGGGCTGGAAACACCATATATTTT. Translating gives CASSHRAGNTIYF.

The chain combines TRBV5-6 with TRBJ2-1, with TRBD2 identical over 8 bases. The V segment lost 1 base and the J segment 3 bases; nucleotides outside the gene matches: 3. Germline CDR1 and CDR2: SGHDT and YYEEEE. The CDR3 has 15 amino acids. The CDR3 nucleotides are TGTGCCAGCAGCTTGCTGACTAGCGTCTACAATGAGCAGTTCTTC. This translates into CASSLLTSVYNEQFF.

V and J are TRBV7-2 and TRBJ1-5; no clear D. The germline V gene encodes CDR1 SGHTA and CDR2 FQGNSA. V was cut by 2 bases and J by 6 bases, with 8 bases left in between. The CDR3 consists of 13 residues. CDR3 nucleotide sequence: TGTGCCAGCAGCTTAAACCGAGCTCAGCCCCAGCATTTT. Protein sequence: CASSLNRAQPQHF. The variable domain in full, with the rest retrieved from reference TRBV7-2 and TRBJ1-5, is GAGVSQSPSNKVTEKGKDVELRCDPISGHTALYWYRQSLGQGLEFLIYFQGNSAPDKSGLPSDRFSAERTGGSVSTLTIQRTQQEDSAVYLCASSLNRAQPQHFGDGTRLSIL.

The genes are TRBV10-1 and TRBJ2-6; D is undetermined. CDR3 length: 16 amino acids. V was shortened by 3 bases and J by 1 base, with 10 bases between the two germline ends. The germline V gene has CDR1 WNHNN and CDR2 SYGVQD (reference sequence). CDR3 sequence reads: CASSERPVSGANVLTF. CDR3 sequence (DNA): TGCGCCAGCAGTGAACGTCCCGTGTCTGGGGCCAACGTCCTGACTTTC.

This chain uses TRBV7-2 with TRBJ2-2; D may correspond to TRBD1 or TRBD2 (5 bases each). V lost 4 bases, J lost 6 bases, and 15 bases lay in between. In germline, CDR1 is SGHTA, CDR2 FQGNSA. The CDR3 totals 15 residues. This CDR3 reads CASSSTGTFSGELFF. The CDR3 DNA sequence: TGTGCCAGCAGCTCAACCGGGACCTTCTCCGGGGAGCTGTTTTTT.

The chain links TRBV18 to TRBJ1-4; D not certain. CDR3 length equals 15 residues. Deletions cut 1 base from V and 4 bases from J, with 10 bases between. The germline V gene has CDR1 KGHSH and CDR2 LQKENI. The CDR3 DNA follows: TGTGCCAGCTCACCACTACAGCAAAGTAATGAAAAACTGTTTTTT. This gives the protein CASSPLQQSNEKLFF. Together with reference TRBV18 and TRBJ1-4, the CDR3 gives the full variable domain: NAGVMQNPRHLVRRRGQEARLRCSPMKGHSHVYWYRQLPEEGLKFMVYLQKENIIDESGMPKERFSAEFPKEGPSILRIQQVVRGDSAAYFCASSPLQQSNEKLFFGSGTQLSVL.